This T cell receptor (beta chain) was identified in a study of graft-versus-host responses after intestinal transplantation (dated by TCRdb to the early 2020s). Some background on the complete study: The transplants that recipients received were multivisceral, liver-intestinal, or isolated intestinal. Alloreactive clones were identified by sequencing pre-transplant mixed lymphocyte reaction products and comparing them with unstimulated pre-transplant donor and recipient T cells. Donor T cell macrochimerism was defined as a peak of at least 4% donor T cells among recipient peripheral blood mononuclear cells. The cohort enrolled some 23 intestinal transplant recipients, one of whom was a retransplant, and a few patients without pretransplant specimens were excluded. Rather than going through the commercial service, samples from a few later patients were sequenced in-house on an Illumina MiSeq and processed with MiXCR. Graft-versus-host and host-versus-graft alloreactive T cell clones were tracked in the graft, circulation and bone marrow after intestinal transplantation using bulk TCR-beta CDR3 sequencing. Anti-thymocyte globulin induction was given to all recipients, followed by maintenance tacrolimus and steroids for approximately three years. The study at large found these results: Conclusions were limited by the relatively low number and heterogeneity of intestinal transplant patients. In patients with donor T cell macrochimerism, the allografts had high GvH to HvG T cell clonal ratios. GvH clones were detected in recipient bone marrow, and some of these GvH clones were observed earlier in ileal mucosa or blood, consistent with an intestinal mucosal origin. Peak levels of circulating GvH clones were associated with declines in HvG clones early after transplant.

Worth noting for this clone: The clone's antigen remains unknown. No base quality values were provided; no much bigger clone lies one nucleotide off.

Interpreted using the paper, the time point label stands for: cells obtained before transplantation from donor or recipient. CD3+CD4+ and CD3+CD8+ populations were FACS-sorted from unstimulated pre-transplant donor and recipient cells taken from spleen or lymph nodes. From its cysteine to its phenylalanine, the CDR3 spans 15 amino acids. The entry retains the CDR3 DNA only, 45 bases that are in frame from base 1. A distance of 15 bases separates the germline ends of V and J, which lose 5 bases and 2 bases respectively. Reading the germline V gene gives CDR1 SNHLY and CDR2 FYNNEI. The library was generated by the immunoSEQ multiplex PCR assay. In most patients, genomic DNA was isolated using the Qiagen DNeasy Blood and Tissue Kit and sent frozen to Adaptive Biotechnologies for TCR sequencing. For most patients, high-throughput TCR-beta CDR3 sequencing of genomic DNA was performed by Adaptive Biotechnologies. As for the authors' bioinformatics: Adaptive's ImmunoSEQ software was the source of the TCR sequencing data for roughly 19 patients, while a few other patients were processed with MiXCR and VDJtools. CD4 versus CD8 sorting errors were corrected by removing sequences found in both subsets at a frequency ratio below 5:1. CDR3 nucleotide sequences shared by donor and recipient were removed because the origin of these sequences could not be assigned. To be classed as alloreactive, a clone needed at least 2-fold expansion over unstimulated cells and a minimum CFSE-low frequency of 0.002% (template counts) or 0.001% (read counts). A clone was considered mappable if detected in the sequenced pre-transplant spleen, lymph node, or MLR CFSE-low populations of the donor or recipient. Cumulative frequency of alloreactive clones was calculated as a percentage of all sequences weighted by copy number. TCRdb took over this immuneACCESS table, retaining in-frame rearrangements with V and J assigned. Such tables are incomplete; in checked studies, under half of the missing clones stem from an unresolved V gene, and the remainder is unexplained. Clone size and the V and J calls come from that table; the DNA yielded D and trimming. The sample table holds over 100,000 clones, of which 90% to 95% were seen once. Over 2.5% of the sample rests with the top ten.

Sequencing was performed on unstimulated CD8+ T cells sorted from spleen or lymph node cells, taken before intestinal transplant. This TCR came from a human donor who received an intestinal transplant. The V and J genes are TRBV2 and TRBJ2-5; possibly the D gene is TRBD1, per 6 matching bases. The nucleotide sequence is TGTGCCAGCAGTTTAGAGGACAGTCTACAAGAGACCCAGTACTTC. This encodes CASSLEDSLQETQYF.